What follows describes a single T cell receptor beta chain. The antigen is undetermined. PCR used 60 Vbeta primers and 13 Jbeta primers. The method was immunoSEQ multiplex PCR; TCRdb's version includes in-frame clones alone and lacks a portion of them. This table has about 220,000 clones, around 80% appearing once. The data were obtained in a study of cytomegalovirus exposure and HLA in healthy donors. While unrecorded immune exposures were likely, the donors were nominally healthy when sampled. CDR1 is SGHAT, CDR2 FQNNGV, per germline. This CDR3 has 15 residues. Trimming stripped 4 bases from V and 8 bases from J, with 18 bases between. Broader study findings: Most TCR beta V segments were productive about 87% or about 30% of the time in an earlier analysis. Researchers counted around 150 TCR beta chains as cytomegalovirus-associated. Donors were assumed by presence/absence analyses to have roughly uniform sequencing depth.

The V and J genes are TRBV11-2 and TRBJ2-1, with D possibly TRBD2 on 6 matching bases. The sequencing sample was made of PBMCs. The receptor's source is a boy younger than 10 in good health and CMV-seronegative. CDR3 protein: CASSSGFGGGYEQFF. As DNA, the CDR3 is TGTGCCAGCAGCTCCGGCTTTGGGGGAGGATATGAGCAGTTCTTC.